This T cell receptor beta chain was found in a study of vaccination effects on CD4 cells after COVID-19. Study-wide background: Fewer than 2.5 million PBMC were seeded per well and grown in the presence of about 9.6 IU/ml IL-2 and about 10 ug/ml peptides. Study results and limitations: Late after vaccination, infection- and vaccine-induced clones showed marked clonal contraction. Healthy vaccinees had only 1 of 255 vaccine-induced clones cross-react with common cold coronaviruses.

TCRdb's table, derived via immunoSEQ multiplex PCR, lists solely in-frame clones and lacks some. This table has 40,000 or so clones, about 81% appearing once. Notes on this clone: Its antigen is undetermined.

With V trimmed by 4 bases and J by 2 bases, 14 bases remained unmatched. CDR3 length equals 19 residues. Germline CDR1 and CDR2: SGDLS and YYNGEE. Investigators separated out CD4+ T cells once 9 to 11 days of culture had passed. The chain uses TRBV9 and TRBJ2-3, with TRBD2 matching over 12 bases. The TCR sequence derives from a human donor who received a COVID-19 vaccine. The specimen comprised CD4+ T cells from PBMCs cultured without peptide, sampled before COVID-19 vaccination. The CDR3 loop reads CASSRILAGGGAATDTQYF. The CDR3 region has the DNA TGTGCCAGCAGCAGAATACTAGCGGGGGGCGGGGCGGCCACAGATACGCAGTATTTT. Full variable domain (rest looked up from reference TRBV9 and TRBJ2-3): DSGVTQTPKHLITATGQRVTLRCSPRSGDLSVYWYQQSLDQGLQFLIQYYNGEERAKGNILERFSAQQFPDLHSELNLSSLELGDSALYFCASSRILAGGGAATDTQYFGPGTRLTVL.